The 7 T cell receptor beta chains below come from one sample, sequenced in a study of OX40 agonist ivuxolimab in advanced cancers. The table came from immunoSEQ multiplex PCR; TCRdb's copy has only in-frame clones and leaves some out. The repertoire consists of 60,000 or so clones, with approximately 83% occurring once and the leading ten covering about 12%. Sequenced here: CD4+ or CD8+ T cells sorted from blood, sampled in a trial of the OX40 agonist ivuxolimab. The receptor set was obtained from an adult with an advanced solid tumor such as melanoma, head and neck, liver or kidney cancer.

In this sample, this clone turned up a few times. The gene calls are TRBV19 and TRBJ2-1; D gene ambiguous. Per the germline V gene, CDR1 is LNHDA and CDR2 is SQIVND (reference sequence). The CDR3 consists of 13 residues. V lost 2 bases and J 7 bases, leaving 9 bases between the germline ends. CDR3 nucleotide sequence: TGTGCCAGTAGTATAAGTAGTGCAAATGAGCAGTTCTTC. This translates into CASSISSANEQFF.

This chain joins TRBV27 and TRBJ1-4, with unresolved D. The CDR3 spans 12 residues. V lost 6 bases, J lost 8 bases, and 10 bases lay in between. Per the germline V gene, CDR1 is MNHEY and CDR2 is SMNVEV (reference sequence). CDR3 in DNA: TGTGCCAGCAGGGACCAAGGAGAAAAACTGTTTTTT. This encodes CASRDQGEKLFF. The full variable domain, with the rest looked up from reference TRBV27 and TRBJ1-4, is EAQVTQNPRYLITVTGKKLTVTCSQNMNHEYMSWYRQDPGLGLRQIYYSMNVEVTDKGDVPEGYKVSRKEKRNFPLILESPSPNQTSLYFCASRDQGEKLFFGSGTQLSVL.

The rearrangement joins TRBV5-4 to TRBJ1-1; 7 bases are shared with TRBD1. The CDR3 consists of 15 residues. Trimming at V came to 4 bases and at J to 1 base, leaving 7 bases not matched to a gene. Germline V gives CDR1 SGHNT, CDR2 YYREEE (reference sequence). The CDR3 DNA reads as TGTGCCAGCAGCCCGTGGACAGGTGGGAACACTGAAGCTTTCTTT. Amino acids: CASSPWTGGNTEAFF.

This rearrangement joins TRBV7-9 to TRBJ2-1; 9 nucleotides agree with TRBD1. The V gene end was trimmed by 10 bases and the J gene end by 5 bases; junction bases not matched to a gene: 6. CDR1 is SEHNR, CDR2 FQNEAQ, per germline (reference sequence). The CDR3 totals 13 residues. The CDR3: CANRGPGDNEQFF. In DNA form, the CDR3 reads TGTGCCAACAGGGGGCCCGGGGACAATGAGCAGTTCTTC.

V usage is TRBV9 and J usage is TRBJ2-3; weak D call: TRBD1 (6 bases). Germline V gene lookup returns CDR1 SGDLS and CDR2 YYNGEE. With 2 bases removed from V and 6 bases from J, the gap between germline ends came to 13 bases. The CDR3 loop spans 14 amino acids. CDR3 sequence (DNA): TGTGCCAGCAGCGTTAAGGGGGAGTGGGATACGCAGTATTTT. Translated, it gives CASSVKGEWDTQYF.

In DNA, the CDR3 is TGTGCCAGCAGTTTAATGGGATGGGACTATGGCTACACCTTC. Protein sequence: CASSLMGWDYGYTF. The genes are TRBV27 and TRBJ1-2; unclear D gene. The germline V and J ends were trimmed by 2 bases and 3 bases, with 10 bases remaining between them. The CDR3 length is 14 residues. CDR1 is MNHEY and CDR2 is SMNVEV in the germline V gene (reference sequence).

CDR3 region: CASRHIGGTEAFF. CDR3 nucleotides: TGTGCCAGCAGGCACATTGGTGGCACTGAAGCTTTCTTT. The rearrangement joins TRBV27 to TRBJ1-1; D is uncertain. The CDR3 is made up of 13 amino acids. Between the trimmed V and J ends, which lost 6 bases and 4 bases, there was a span of 12 bases. CDR1 MNHEY and CDR2 SMNVEV come from the germline V gene (reference sequence).